This TCR beta chain derives from a study of T cell clonotyping in hematopoietic cell transplantation. Study-wide points: Few recipient clonotypes overlapped donors; over 95% were de novo at given depth. After transplant, recipient diversity fell while pathologically expanded clonotypes grew through day 180.

This table comes from immunoSEQ multiplex PCR, and its TCRdb copy is limited to in-frame clones, with some not included. This sample has about 44,000 clones, with about 95% found just once. On this clone: Its matching antigen is unknown.

Germline V gives CDR1 MNHNY, CDR2 SVGAGI (reference sequence). Deletions cut 7 bases from V and 4 bases from J, with 19 bases between. This CDR3 has 15 residues. Sequences were obtained from peripheral blood mononuclear cells. This chain uses TRBV6-6 with TRBJ1-1; D possibly corresponds to TRBD1 (6 bases). The source of this sequence is a woman in her fifties or sixties in good health. Some clones in this sample may be carry-over from other donors' samples. This chain's CDR3 is CASTPTGSYGTEAFF. DNA for the CDR3: TGTGCCAGCACTCCAACAGGGAGTTATGGCACTGAAGCTTTCTTT.